The 17 T cell receptor beta chains presented below share a single source sample, sequenced in a study of cytotoxic CD8 clonotypes in ibrutinib-treated CLL. Profiling relied on immunoSEQ multiplex PCR, and the TCRdb table lists in-frame clones only, not all of them. The data show approximately 84,000 clones, with roughly three quarters seen just once and approximately 4.4% held by the top ten. The starting material was PBMCs, obtained after 12 months of ibrutinib treatment. Every receptor here comes from a human donor with chronic lymphocytic leukemia.

The CDR3 spells CASQPGHGTEAFF. For the CDR3, the DNA is TGTGCCAGCCAACCGGGGCACGGGACTGAAGCTTTCTTT. This chain joins TRBV28 and TRBJ1-1; a weak D match, TRBD1 (5 bases). The CDR3 totals 13 residues. V was trimmed by 8 bases and J by 5 bases, leaving 15 bases between them. Germline V gene sequence: CDR1 MDHEN, CDR2 SYDVKM. Variable domain in full (rest from reference TRBV28 and TRBJ1-1): DVKVTQSSRYLVKRTGEKVFLECVQDMDHENMFWYRQDPGLGLRLIYFSYDVKMKEKGDIPEGYSVSREKKERFSLILESASTNQTSMYLCASQPGHGTEAFFGQGTRLTVV.

The V call is TRBV2, the J call TRBJ1-2; unclear D gene. This CDR3 is 15 amino acids long. V lost 3 bases to trimming and J lost 5 bases, with 16 bases between them. The V gene's germline CDR1 is SNHLY and CDR2 FYNNEI. The CDR3 bases are TGTGCCAGCAGTGATGGGCTACAGTCTTTATATGGCTACACCTTC. Residues: CASSDGLQSLYGYTF.

This sequence joins TRBV7-3 and TRBJ1-1, with 7 bases identical to TRBD1. Germline V gives CDR1 SGHTA, CDR2 FQGTGA. V was pared by 5 bases and J by 10 bases, with 13 bases of the junction left unmatched. This CDR3 contains 14 residues. The CDR3 is CASSPTGPQGVAFF. CDR3 DNA: TGTGCCAGCAGCCCAACCGGGCCTCAGGGGGTAGCTTTCTTT.

The chain joins TRBV5-6 to TRBJ2-3; D call uncertain. V lost 0 bases to trimming and J lost 6 bases, with 8 bases between them. CDR3 length: 13 amino acids. The germline gives CDR1 SGHDT, CDR2 YYEEEE. The CDR3 bases are TGTGCCAGCAGCTTGGCGCCCGGGGATACGCAGTATTTT. The encoded protein is CASSLAPGDTQYF.

V gene TRBV6-4 combines with J gene TRBJ2-1, with 7 bases identical to TRBD1. V trimming: 6 bases; J trimming: 8 bases; junction bases outside the gene matches: 4. CDR3 size: 12 residues. Per germline, CDR1 MRHNA and CDR2 SNTAGT. As DNA, the CDR3 is TGTGCCAGCAGGAGGGGGCGGGATGAGCAGTTCTTC. Translated: CASRRGRDEQFF.

The J gene is TRBJ2-3, the V gene TRBV5-1; D possibly corresponds to TRBD1 (5 bases). The germline V gene has CDR1 SGHRS and CDR2 YFSETQ. The CDR3 has 13 residues. Trimming stripped 1 base from V and 5 bases from J, with 8 bases between. As DNA, the CDR3 is TGCGCCAGCAGCTTGCATCAGGGAGATACGCAGTATTTT. Residues: CASSLHQGDTQYF.

J is TRBJ1-2 and V is TRBV7-2; maybe TRBD1 (6 bases). The CDR3 has 15 residues. The ends were cut back, 5 bases at V and 4 bases at J, with 17 bases in the middle. Germline V gene data show CDR1 as SGHTA and CDR2 as FQGNSA. The CDR3 reads CASSARRRGGYGYTF. In DNA form, the CDR3 reads TGTGCCAGCAGCGCCAGGCGCAGGGGTGGCTATGGCTACACCTTC.

This clone showed up many times. V and J are TRBV2 and TRBJ2-7; D is perhaps TRBD1 (6 bases). Germline CDR1 SNHLY, CDR2 FYNNEI. Trimming removed 6 bases from V and 6 bases from J, with 18 bases in between. CDR3 length: 14 residues. The CDR3 region has the DNA TGTGCCAGCAGGGACCTATGGGGGCCCGGCGAGCAGTACTTC. Translation gives CASRDLWGPGEQYF.

The CDR3 sequence is CASSRGTSGKETQYF. CDR3 in DNA: TGCGCCAGCAGCCGCGGGACTAGCGGGAAAGAGACCCAGTACTTC. The V gene is TRBV5-1, the J gene TRBJ2-5; 13 positions match TRBD2. J gave up 3 bases and V 4 bases, and 3 bases lay outside the gene matches. The CDR3 contains 15 residues. Germline V gene sequence: CDR1 SGHRS, CDR2 YFSETQ.

This chain joins TRBV7-2 and TRBJ2-7, with TRBD2 identical over 10 bases. The trim removed 7 bases at V and 2 bases at J, leaving 2 bases unmatched. This CDR3 region has 13 residues. Per the germline V gene, CDR1 is SGHTA and CDR2 is FQGNSA. CDR3 DNA: TGTGCCAGCACTAGCGGGAGTCCCTACGAGCAGTACTTC. This gives the protein CASTSGSPYEQYF.

This clone was picked up many times. The chain couples TRBV19 to TRBJ2-3; weak D call: TRBD1 (6 bases). The CDR3 is 14 amino acids. CDR1 is LNHDA and CDR2 is SQIVND in the germline V gene (reference sequence). Trimming removed 5 bases from V and 1 base from J, with 10 bases in between. The chain's CDR3 is CASSQRQGTDTQYF. CDR3 nucleotide sequence: TGTGCCAGTAGTCAGCGACAGGGCACAGATACGCAGTATTTT.

The chain uses TRBV30 and TRBJ1-1, with TRBD1 matching 8 bases. Germline values: CDR1 GTSNPN, CDR2 SVGIG (reference sequence). There are 15 residues in the CDR3. Losses at the gene ends were 3 bases for V and 3 bases for J; bases not matched to a gene: 9. The CDR3 here is CAWSGSTGGYTEAFF. The CDR3 nucleotides are TGTGCCTGGAGCGGGTCCACAGGGGGATACACTGAAGCTTTCTTT.

The V gene is TRBV11-3, the J gene TRBJ2-2, with 12 nucleotides matching TRBD2. Germline lookup yields CDR1 SGHNT and CDR2 YENEEA. V trimming: 10 bases; J trimming: 7 bases; junction bases outside the gene matches: 7. CDR3 size: 14 residues. The CDR3 is CATHPSGGVGELFF. CDR3 in DNA: TGTGCCACCCACCCTAGCGGGGGGGTCGGGGAGCTGTTTTTT.

The chain is built from TRBV2 and TRBJ1-3; D unclear. V was clipped by 4 bases and J by 0 bases, with 13 bases between them. The germline V gene encodes CDR1 SNHLY and CDR2 FYNNEI. The CDR3 sequence is 16 residues long. The CDR3 loop reads CASSGSQFTSGNTIYF. The CDR3 DNA sequence: TGTGCCAGCAGTGGAAGTCAGTTTACCTCTGGAAACACCATATATTTT.

This clone was picked up a small number of times. The V and J genes are TRBV18 and TRBJ2-5; TRBD1 matches 7 bases. CDR1 and CDR2 (germline): KGHSH, LQKENI. J gave up 5 bases and V 5 bases, and 14 bases lay outside the gene matches. The CDR3 sequence is 16 residues long. This chain's CDR3 is CASSARSEGARETQYF. CDR3 nucleotide sequence: TGTGCCAGCTCAGCTCGGAGCGAGGGGGCAAGGGAGACCCAGTACTTC.

The chain carries TRBV30 and TRBJ1-2, with 7 bases that match TRBD1. This CDR3 region has 13 residues. From germline, CDR1 is GTSNPN and CDR2 SVGIG (reference sequence). Trimming at V came to 1 base and at J to 6 bases, leaving 5 bases not matched to a gene. The CDR3 DNA sequence: TGTGCCTGGAGTGAAGGGGGCTGGGATGGCTACACCTTC. Amino acid sequence: CAWSEGGWDGYTF.

This clone was counted only a few times. The V call is TRBV19, the J call TRBJ1-2; 9 positions match TRBD1. The CDR3 is 14 residues long. Germline loops: CDR1 LNHDA, CDR2 SQIVND (reference sequence). V lost 6 bases, J lost 1 base, and 3 bases stayed unmatched. In DNA, the CDR3 is TGTGCCAGTAGGATGACAGGGGGTAACTATGGCTACACCTTC. This gives the protein CASRMTGGNYGYTF. The full variable domain, in which reference TRBV19 and TRBJ1-2 provide the parts outside the CDR3, is DGGITQSPKYLFRKEGQNVTLSCEQNLNHDAMYWYRQDPGQGLRLIYYSQIVNDFQKGDIAEGYSVSREKKESFPLTVTSAQKNPTAFYLCASRMTGGNYGYTFGSGTRLTVV.